This T cell receptor beta chain is from a study of T cell repertoires in aging, cancer and after chemotherapy. Study details: Six age groups, ranging from 30 or younger to 70 or older, included the donors. Roughly 10 million TCR reads made up the full dataset.

A mixed TRB-A/B primer pool amplified rearranged TRB by multiplex touch-down PCR. TCRdb used MiXCR to reprocess the multiplex PCR reads, holding one entry per CDR3 protein. The table shows roughly 5,200 distinct CDR3 sequences, with over 25% occurring only once. This CDR3 comprises 17 residues. The V end lost 1 base, the J end lost 4 bases, and 19 bases lay between the germline ends. Germline lookup yields CDR1 KGHDR and CDR2 SFDVKD. Amplification of TCR beta used genomic DNA extracted from peripheral blood. This TCR came from a human donor in good health. Sequences were obtained from blood. The chain recombines TRBV24-1 with TRBJ2-7; D might be TRBD2 (6 bases). The CDR3 nucleotides read TGTGCCACCAGTGATTTATTGAAGGGGAGGTCCCCTTACGAGCAGTACTTC. Translated, it gives CATSDLLKGRSPYEQYF.